This T cell receptor (beta chain) was captured in a study of beta chain features in type 1 diabetes (dated by TCRdb to 2017 to 2018). A note on the overall study: No differences in mean age, gender distribution, total cell number or subset yield were found between patients and healthy donors. The study compared the TCRB repertoires of sorted circulating CD4+ T cell subsets in recently diagnosed type 1 diabetes patients with those in matched healthy donors. A total of about 99,000,000 sorted cells were examined across all samples, and RNA yield correlated strongly with the number of cells per subset. Whereas all 30 or so donors provided naive and central memory subsets, regulatory and stem cell-like memory subsets were isolated from just 8 patients and roughly 8 healthy donors.

From V the trimming removes 6 bases and from J it removes 5 bases, while the gene matches leave 7 bases of the junction unaccounted for. Taken from the germline V gene, the CDR1 and CDR2 loops are MGHDK and SYGVNS. Taken from cysteine to phenylalanine, the CDR3 has 16 residues. The entry retains the CDR3 DNA only, 48 bases that are in frame from base 1. This clone appeared a few times. The antigen it binds to is not known. Nothing much larger sits one base from this clone, and base qualities are not available. The entire amount of isolated RNA was reverse transcribed using the High Capacity cDNA Reverse Transcription Kit, so the sequenced TCRB transcripts were expressed ones. Deep immunoSEQ sequencing was applied to naive, central memory and regulatory T cell samples, giving an average of around 3.8 million total reads per sample. Sorted cells were lysed in RLT buffer, and RNA was extracted using DNase-treated RNeasy Micro or Mini kits according to cell number. To prevent cross-contamination, each cell subset was processed individually, whereas patient and healthy donor samples were processed jointly. The immunoSEQ multiplex PCR was used to amplify TCRB sequences from cDNA, yielding 87-bp fragments that span the CDR3 region. Sequencing of the amplicons was done on the Illumina HiSeq platform. On the study's bioinformatics: PCR bias was computationally corrected using synthetic template baselines, reads within Hamming distance 2 were collapsed, and singletons that could not be merged were discarded. Reads were aligned against IMGT to assign V, D and J genes, CDR3 length and insertions or deletions at six rearrangement sites. Within each subset, clonotype counts were normalized to the number of sorted cells before true diversity and Gini coefficients were calculated with the tcR R package. The overlap coefficient, calculated on TCRB nucleotide sequences, was used to quantify repertoire sharing. In TCRdb, the immuneACCESS table is reduced to in-frame sequences with V and J assigned. These tables do not hold every clone; where another copy was compared, an unresolved V gene accounts for under half, and the others remain unexplained. Clone size and the V and J calls come from that table; the DNA yielded D and trimming. The sample table records around 200,000 clones; about 13% of these occur just once. The ten biggest clones cover 0.55% to 0.8% of the sample.

Paper-wide results and their limitations: Because small numbers of individuals were included in the HLA sub-analyses, any influence of HLA type on TCRB rearrangement was left unresolved. Because cDNA rather than genomic DNA was sequenced, highly expressing activated cells could have been over-represented, although no difference in activation and CD3 levels was found between groups. Type 1 diabetes patients showed a moderate but significant shortening of TCRB CDR3 length in all four CD4+ subsets. Shorter templates might be favored by PCR, yet because patient and control samples were amplified and corrected together, any such skew would affect both groups equally. Naive, central memory and regulatory TCRB repertoires appeared to be more alike among patients than among healthy donors. At VDJ recombination sites, patients with type 1 diabetes made fewer insertions and deleted more nucleotides, a pattern implying thymic rearrangement abnormalities.

Each donor gave one peripheral blood draw, roughly 120 mL on average, collected into heparinised tubes. Naive, central memory, regulatory and stem cell-like memory CD4+ T cells were sorted on a BD FACSAria II using a panel including CD45RO, CCR7, CD25, CD127, CD95 and CD27. Every sorted population had a purity above 95%. PBMCs were isolated right away by Lymphoprep density gradient centrifugation and were stained directly, without culture. To minimize batch effects, samples were stained and sorted in pairs, one healthy donor with one patient per experiment. The sequenced sample consisted of central memory CD4+ T cells from blood. The receptor was isolated from a woman under 30 in good health. The receptor chain draws on TRBV25-1 and TRBJ2-1; 13 middle bases align to TRBD2. The sequenced DNA: TGTGCCAGCAGCGCTGGACTAGCGGGAGCAAACAATGAGCAGTTCTTC. This encodes CASSAGLAGANNEQFF.